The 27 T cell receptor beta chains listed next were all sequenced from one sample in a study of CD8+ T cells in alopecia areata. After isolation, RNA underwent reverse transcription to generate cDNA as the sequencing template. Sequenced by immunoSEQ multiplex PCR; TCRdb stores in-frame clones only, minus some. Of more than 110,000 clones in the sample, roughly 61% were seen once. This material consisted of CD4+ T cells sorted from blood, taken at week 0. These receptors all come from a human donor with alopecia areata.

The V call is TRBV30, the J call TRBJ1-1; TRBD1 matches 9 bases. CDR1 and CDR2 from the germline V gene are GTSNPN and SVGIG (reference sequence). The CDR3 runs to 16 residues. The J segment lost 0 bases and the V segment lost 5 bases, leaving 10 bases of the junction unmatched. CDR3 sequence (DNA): TGTGCCTGGGGACAGGGGTCGAATACCTTGAACACTGAAGCTTTCTTT. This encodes CAWGQGSNTLNTEAFF.

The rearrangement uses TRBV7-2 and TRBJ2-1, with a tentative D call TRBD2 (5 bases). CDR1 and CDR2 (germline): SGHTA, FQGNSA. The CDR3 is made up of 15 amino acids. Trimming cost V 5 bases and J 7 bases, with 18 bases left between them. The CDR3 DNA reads TGTGCCAGCAGCCGATCAGCCGTAGCGTTAAATGAGCAGTTCTTC. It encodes CASSRSAVALNEQFF. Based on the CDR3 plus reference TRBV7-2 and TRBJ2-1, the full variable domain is GAGVSQSPSNKVTEKGKDVELRCDPISGHTALYWYRQSLGQGLEFLIYFQGNSAPDKSGLPSDRFSAERTGGSVSTLTIQRTQQEDSAVYLCASSRSAVALNEQFFGPGTRLTVL.

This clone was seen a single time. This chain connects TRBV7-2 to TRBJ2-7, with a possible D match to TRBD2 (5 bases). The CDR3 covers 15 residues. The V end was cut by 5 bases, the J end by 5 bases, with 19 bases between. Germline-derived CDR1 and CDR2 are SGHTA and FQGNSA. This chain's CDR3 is CASSRNGPGLDEQYF. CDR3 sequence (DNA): TGTGCCAGCAGCCGGAATGGACCGGGGTTGGACGAGCAGTACTTC.

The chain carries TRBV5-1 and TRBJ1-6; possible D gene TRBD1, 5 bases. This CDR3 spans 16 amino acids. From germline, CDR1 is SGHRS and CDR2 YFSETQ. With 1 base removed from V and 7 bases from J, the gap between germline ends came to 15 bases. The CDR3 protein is CASSLLPGTLNSPLHF. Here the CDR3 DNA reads TGCGCCAGCAGCTTGCTCCCTGGGACCCTGAATTCACCCCTCCACTTT. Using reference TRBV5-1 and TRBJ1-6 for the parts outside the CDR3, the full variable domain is KAGVTQTPRYLIKTRGQQVTLSCSPISGHRSVSWYQQTPGQGLQFLFEYFSETQRNKGNFPGRFSGRQFSNSRSEMNVSTLELGDSALYLCASSLLPGTLNSPLHFGNGTRLTVT.

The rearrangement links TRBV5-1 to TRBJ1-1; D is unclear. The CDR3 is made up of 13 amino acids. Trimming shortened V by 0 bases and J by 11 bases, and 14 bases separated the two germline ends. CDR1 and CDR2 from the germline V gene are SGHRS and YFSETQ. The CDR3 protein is CASSLVGERRAFF. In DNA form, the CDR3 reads TGCGCCAGCAGCTTGGTTGGCGAGCGCAGGGCTTTCTTT.

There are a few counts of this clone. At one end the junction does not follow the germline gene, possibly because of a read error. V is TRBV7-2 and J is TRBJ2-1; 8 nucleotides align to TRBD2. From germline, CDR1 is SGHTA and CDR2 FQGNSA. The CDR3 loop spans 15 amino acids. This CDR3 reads CASSLGGTSKNEQFF. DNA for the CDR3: TGTGCCAGCAGTTTAGGTGGGACTAGTAAAAATGAGCAGTTCTTC.

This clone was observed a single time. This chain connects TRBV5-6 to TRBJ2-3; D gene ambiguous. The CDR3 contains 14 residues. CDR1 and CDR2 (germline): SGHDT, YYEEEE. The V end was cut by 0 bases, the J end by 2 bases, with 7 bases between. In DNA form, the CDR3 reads TGTGCCAGCAGCTTGGGACTTATCACAGATACGCAGTATTTT. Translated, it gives CASSLGLITDTQYF.

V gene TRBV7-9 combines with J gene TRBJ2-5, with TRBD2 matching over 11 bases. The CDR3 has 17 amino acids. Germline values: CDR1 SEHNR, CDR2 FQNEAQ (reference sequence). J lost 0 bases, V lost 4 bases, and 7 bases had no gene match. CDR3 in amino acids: CASSSLLGLADQETQYF. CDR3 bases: TGTGCCAGCAGCTCCCTTTTGGGACTAGCGGACCAAGAGACCCAGTACTTC.

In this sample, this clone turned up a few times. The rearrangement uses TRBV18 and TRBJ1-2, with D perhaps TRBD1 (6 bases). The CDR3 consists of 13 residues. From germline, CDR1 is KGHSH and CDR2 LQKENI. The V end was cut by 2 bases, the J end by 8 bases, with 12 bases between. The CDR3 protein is CASSPLGAEGYTF. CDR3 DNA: TGTGCCAGCTCACCATTGGGGGCGGAAGGCTACACCTTC.

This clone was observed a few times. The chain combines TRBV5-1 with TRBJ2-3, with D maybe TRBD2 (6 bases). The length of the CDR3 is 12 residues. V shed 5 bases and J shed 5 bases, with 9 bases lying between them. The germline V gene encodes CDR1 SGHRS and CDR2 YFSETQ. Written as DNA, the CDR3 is TGCGCCAGCAGTGAAGCGGGAGATACGCAGTATTTT. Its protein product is CASSEAGDTQYF.

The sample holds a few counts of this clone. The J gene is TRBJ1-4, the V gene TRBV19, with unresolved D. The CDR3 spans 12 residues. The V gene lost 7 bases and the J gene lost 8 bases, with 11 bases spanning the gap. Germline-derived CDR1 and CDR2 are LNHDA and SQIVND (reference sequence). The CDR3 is CASKVLQEKLFF. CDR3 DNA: TGTGCCAGTAAGGTTCTACAGGAAAAACTGTTTTTT. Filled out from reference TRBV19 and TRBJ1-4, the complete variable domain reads DGGITQSPKYLFRKEGQNVTLSCEQNLNHDAMYWYRQDPGQGLRLIYYSQIVNDFQKGDIAEGYSVSREKKESFPLTVTSAQKNPTAFYLCASKVLQEKLFFGSGTQLSVL.

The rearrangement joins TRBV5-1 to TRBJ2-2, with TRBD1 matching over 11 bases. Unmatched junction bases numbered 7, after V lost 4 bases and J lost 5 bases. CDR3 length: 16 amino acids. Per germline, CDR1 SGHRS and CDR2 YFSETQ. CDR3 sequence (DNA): TGCGCCAGCAGCGTTCGGACAGGGGGCGGAACCGGGGAGCTGTTTTTT. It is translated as CASSVRTGGGTGELFF.

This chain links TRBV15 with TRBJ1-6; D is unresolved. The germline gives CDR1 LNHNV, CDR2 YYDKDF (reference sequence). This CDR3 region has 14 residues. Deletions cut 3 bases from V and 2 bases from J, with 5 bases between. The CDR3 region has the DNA TGTGCCACCAGCAGGACAACCTATAATTCACCCCTCCACTTT. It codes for CATSRTTYNSPLHF. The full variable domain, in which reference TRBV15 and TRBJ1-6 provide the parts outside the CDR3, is DAMVIQNPRYQVTQFGKPVTLSCSQTLNHNVMYWYQQKSSQAPKLLFHYYDKDFNNEADTPDNFQSRRPNTSFCFLDIRSPGLGDTAMYLCATSRTTYNSPLHFGNGTRLTVT.

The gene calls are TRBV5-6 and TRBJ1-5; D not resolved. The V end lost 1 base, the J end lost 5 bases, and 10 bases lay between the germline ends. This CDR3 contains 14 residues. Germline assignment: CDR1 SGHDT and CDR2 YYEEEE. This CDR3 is CASSLFSGDQPQHF. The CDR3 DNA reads TGTGCCAGCAGCTTGTTTTCCGGGGATCAGCCCCAGCATTTT.

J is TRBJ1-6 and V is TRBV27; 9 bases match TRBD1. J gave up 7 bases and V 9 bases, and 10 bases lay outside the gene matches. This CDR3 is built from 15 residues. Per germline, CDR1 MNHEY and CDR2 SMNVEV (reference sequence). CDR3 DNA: TGTGCCAGACAGGGGGCGCGGAGTGGGAATTCACCCCTCCACTTT. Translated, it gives CARQGARSGNSPLHF.

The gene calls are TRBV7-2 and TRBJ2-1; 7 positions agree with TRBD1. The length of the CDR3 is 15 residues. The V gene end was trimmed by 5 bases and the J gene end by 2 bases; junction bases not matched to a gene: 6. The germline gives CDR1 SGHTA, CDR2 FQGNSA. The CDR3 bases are TGTGCCAGCAGCGACAGGGTTGTGACCTACAATGAGCAGTTCTTC. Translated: CASSDRVVTYNEQFF.

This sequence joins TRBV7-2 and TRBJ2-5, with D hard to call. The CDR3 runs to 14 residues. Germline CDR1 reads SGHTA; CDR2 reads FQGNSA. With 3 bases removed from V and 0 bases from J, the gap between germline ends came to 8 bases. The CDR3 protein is CASSFGRYQETQYF. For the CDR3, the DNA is TGTGCCAGCAGCTTCGGGCGGTACCAAGAGACCCAGTACTTC.

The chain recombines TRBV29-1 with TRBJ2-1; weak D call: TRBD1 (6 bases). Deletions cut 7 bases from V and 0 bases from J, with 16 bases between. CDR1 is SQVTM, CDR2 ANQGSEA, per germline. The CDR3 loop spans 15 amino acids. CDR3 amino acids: CSARKGESSYNEQFF. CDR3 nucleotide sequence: TGCAGCGCGCGAAAGGGGGAGAGCTCCTACAATGAGCAGTTCTTC.

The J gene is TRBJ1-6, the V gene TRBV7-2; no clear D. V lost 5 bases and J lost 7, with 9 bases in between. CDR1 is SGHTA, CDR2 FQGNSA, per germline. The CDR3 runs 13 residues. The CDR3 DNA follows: TGTGCCAGCAGCAAAGCACAGAATTCACCCCTCCACTTT. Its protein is CASSKAQNSPLHF.

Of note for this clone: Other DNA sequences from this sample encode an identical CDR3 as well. Written as DNA, the CDR3 is TGTGCCAGCAGGGATGGGGGATCCTACAATGAGCAGTTCTTC. Translating it yields CASRDGGSYNEQFF. This chain connects TRBV6-1 to TRBJ2-1; D might be TRBD1 or TRBD2, each matching 5 bases. Germline values: CDR1 MNHNS, CDR2 SASEGT. The CDR3 loop spans 14 amino acids. Trimming cost V 6 bases and J 1 base, with 10 bases left between them.

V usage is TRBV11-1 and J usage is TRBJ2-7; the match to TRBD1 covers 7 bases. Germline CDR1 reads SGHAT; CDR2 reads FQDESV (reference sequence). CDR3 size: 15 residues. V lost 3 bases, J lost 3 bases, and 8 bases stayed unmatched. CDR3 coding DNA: TGTGCCAGCAGCTTGGTCCAGGGACAGTACTACGAGCAGTACTTC. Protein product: CASSLVQGQYYEQYF.

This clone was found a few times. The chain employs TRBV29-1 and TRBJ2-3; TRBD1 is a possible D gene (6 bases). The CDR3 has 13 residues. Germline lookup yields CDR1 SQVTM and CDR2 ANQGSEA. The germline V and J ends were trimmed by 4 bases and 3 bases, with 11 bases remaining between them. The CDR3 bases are TGCAGCGTTGGAACAGGGACGACAGATACGCAGTATTTT. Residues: CSVGTGTTDTQYF.

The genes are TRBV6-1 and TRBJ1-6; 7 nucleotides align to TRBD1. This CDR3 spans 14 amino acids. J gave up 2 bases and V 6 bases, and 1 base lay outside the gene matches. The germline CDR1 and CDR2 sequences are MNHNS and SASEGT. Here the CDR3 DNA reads TGTGCCAGCAGAGACAGGGCCTATAATTCACCCCTCCACTTT. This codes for CASRDRAYNSPLHF.

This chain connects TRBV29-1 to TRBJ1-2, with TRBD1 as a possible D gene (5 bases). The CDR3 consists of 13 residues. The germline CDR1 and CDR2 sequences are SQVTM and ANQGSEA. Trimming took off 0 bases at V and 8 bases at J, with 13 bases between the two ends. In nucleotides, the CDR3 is TGCAGCGTTGAAGACCTCCGGACAATCGGCTACACCTTC. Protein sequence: CSVEDLRTIGYTF.

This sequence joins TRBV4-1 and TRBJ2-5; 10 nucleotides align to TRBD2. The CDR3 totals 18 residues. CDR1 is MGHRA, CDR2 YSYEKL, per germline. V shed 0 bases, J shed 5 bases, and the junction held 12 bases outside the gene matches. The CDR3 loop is CASSQDALAGTAGETQYF. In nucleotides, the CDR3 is TGCGCCAGCAGCCAAGATGCACTAGCGGGGACCGCAGGGGAGACCCAGTACTTC.

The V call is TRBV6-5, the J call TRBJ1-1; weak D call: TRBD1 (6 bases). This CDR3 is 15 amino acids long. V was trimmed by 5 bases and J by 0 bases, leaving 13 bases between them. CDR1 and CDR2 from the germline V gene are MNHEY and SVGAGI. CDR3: CASSAGAGMNTEAFF. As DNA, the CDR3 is TGTGCCAGCAGTGCGGGGGCTGGCATGAACACTGAAGCTTTCTTT.

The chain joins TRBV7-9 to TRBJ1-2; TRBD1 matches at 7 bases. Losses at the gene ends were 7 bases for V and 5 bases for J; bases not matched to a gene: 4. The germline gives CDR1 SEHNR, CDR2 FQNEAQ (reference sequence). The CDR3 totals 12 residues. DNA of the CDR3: TGTGCCAGCACCCCGACAGGGTATGGCTACACCTTC. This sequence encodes CASTPTGYGYTF.